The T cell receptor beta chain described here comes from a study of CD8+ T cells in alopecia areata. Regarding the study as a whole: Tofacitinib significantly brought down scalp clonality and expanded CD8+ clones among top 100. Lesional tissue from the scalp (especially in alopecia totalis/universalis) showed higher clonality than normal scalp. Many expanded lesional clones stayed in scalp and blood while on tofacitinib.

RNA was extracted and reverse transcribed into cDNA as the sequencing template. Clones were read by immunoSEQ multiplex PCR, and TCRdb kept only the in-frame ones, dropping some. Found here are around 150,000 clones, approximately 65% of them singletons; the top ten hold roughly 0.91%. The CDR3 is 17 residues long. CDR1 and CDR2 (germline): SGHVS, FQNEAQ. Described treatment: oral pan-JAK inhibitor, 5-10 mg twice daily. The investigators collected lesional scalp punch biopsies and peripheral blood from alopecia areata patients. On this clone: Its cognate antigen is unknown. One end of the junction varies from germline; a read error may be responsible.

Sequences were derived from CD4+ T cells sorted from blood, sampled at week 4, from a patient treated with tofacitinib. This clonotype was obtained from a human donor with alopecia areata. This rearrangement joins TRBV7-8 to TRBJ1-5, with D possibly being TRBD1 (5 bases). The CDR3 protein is CASSLPPGPDHNRPQHF. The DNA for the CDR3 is TGTGCCAGCAGCTTACCGCCGGGACCGGATCATAATCGGCCCCAGCATTTT.